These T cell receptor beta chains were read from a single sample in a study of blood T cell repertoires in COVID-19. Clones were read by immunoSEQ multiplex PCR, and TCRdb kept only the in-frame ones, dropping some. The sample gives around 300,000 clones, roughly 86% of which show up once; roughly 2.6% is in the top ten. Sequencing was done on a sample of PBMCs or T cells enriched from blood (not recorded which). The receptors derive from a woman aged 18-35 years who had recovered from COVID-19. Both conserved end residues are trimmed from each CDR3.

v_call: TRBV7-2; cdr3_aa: ASNGGYDYGYT
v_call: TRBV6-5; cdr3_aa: ASFSYEQY
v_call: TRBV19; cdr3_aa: ASSIPLGQDYNSPLH
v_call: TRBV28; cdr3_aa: ASSPGGGRSNQPQH
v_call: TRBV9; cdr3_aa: ASSALEAGGYNEQF
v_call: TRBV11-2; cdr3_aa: ASSLGRGAAQETQY
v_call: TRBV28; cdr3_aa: ASSFRGGTYNEQF
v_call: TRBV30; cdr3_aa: AWRARGLEAF
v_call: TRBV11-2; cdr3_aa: ASSLGQGADYEQY
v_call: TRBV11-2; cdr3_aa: ASSLVGWQGVDTQY
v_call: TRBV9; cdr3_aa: ASSVGVAGQVIPGLGETQY
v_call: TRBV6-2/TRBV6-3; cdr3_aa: ASSYSIVAAADDQPQH
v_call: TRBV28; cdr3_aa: ASSFPDRGHNSPLH
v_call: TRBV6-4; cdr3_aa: ASSAEGGVLYTQY
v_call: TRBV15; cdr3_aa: ATSRNAAGVEETQY
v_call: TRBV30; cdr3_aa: AWTRTDNSPLH
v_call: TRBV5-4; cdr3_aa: ASSFLEARPVEAF
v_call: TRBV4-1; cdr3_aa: ASSPVAGGLETQY
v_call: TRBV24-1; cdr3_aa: ATGTSGISGHNEQF
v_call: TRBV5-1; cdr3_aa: ASSFSGGQDEKLF
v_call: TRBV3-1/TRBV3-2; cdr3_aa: ASSLRGSASGRGLETQY
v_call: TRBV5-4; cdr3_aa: ASSTARGDEQF
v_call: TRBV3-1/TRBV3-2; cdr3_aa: ASSQGVAKGLAGAYTQY
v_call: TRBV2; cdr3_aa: AIVPWTGGLDEQF
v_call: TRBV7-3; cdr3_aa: ASSAYPGQGQVAF
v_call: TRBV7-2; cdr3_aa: ASRKLAGGRGTDTQY
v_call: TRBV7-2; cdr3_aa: ASSLGGISSYEQY
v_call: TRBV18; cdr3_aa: ASSPLNYEKLF
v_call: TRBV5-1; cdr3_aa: ASSPGQEVGKTEAF
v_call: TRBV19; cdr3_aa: ASSSGSVDTQY
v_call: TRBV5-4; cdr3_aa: ASSLVSTEAF
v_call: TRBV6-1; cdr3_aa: ASSESIPSYNSPLH
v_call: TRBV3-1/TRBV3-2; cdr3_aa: ASSQWGAGGNQPQH
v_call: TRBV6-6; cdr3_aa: ASSYLQGNYGYT
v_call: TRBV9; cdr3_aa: ASSVSRRGAYNEQF
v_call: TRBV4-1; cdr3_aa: ASSPTSGKGGELF
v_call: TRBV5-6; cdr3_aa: ASSVGTNTGELF
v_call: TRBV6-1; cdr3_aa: ASSEDGLAEISYEQY
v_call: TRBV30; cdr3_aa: AWSTVNYGYT
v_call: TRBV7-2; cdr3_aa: ASMPGTGSYEQY
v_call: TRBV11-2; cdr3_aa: ASSLTEDQY